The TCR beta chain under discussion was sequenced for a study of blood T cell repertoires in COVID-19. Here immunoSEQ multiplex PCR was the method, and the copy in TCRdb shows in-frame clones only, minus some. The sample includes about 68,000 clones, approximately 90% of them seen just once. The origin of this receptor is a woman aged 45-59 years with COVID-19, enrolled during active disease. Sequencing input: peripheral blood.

CDR3: CASSVSSGRVEQFF. The CDR3 DNA reads as TGTGCCAGCAGCGTCTCTAGCGGGAGGGTCGAGCAGTTCTTC. V and J are TRBV9 and TRBJ2-1; 12 bases are shared with TRBD2. Germline V lookup: CDR1 SGDLS, CDR2 YYNGEE. The CDR3 extends over 14 amino acids. J gave up 10 bases and V 2 bases, and 4 bases lay outside the gene matches.